This T cell receptor (beta chain) was sequenced for a study of OX40 agonist ivuxolimab in advanced cancers. Whole-study results and caveats: Normalized T-cell clonal expansion was also low in some nonresponders. Partial responders dosed at 0.1-3.0 mg/kg displayed clonal expansion ranking among the lowest.

Per germline, CDR1 SGDLS and CDR2 YYNGEE. The CDR3 length is 14 residues. V was pared by 4 bases and J by 3 bases, with 11 bases between. Using immunoSEQ multiplex PCR, the repertoire was profiled, and TCRdb retains in-frame clones only, with some absent. The sample contains 45,000 or so clones, 75% to 85% of which appear only once. With regard to this clone: Its antigen is currently unknown.

The sequenced sample was CD4+ or CD8+ T cells sorted from blood, obtained in a trial of the OX40 agonist ivuxolimab. The receptor's source is an adult with an advanced solid tumor such as melanoma, head and neck, liver or kidney cancer. This chain links TRBV9 with TRBJ2-1, with D possibly matching TRBD2 (6 bases). CDR3 sequence: CASSPGLLYNEQFF. In DNA form, the CDR3 reads TGTGCCAGCAGCCCGGGACTTCTCTACAATGAGCAGTTCTTC.